A selection of T cell receptor beta chains follows, all from one sample in a study of OX40 agonist ivuxolimab in advanced cancers. The method was immunoSEQ multiplex PCR; TCRdb's version includes in-frame clones alone and lacks a portion of them. The data show about 77,000 clones, more than 80% seen once. The source material was CD4+ or CD8+ T cells sorted from blood, sampled in a trial of the OX40 agonist ivuxolimab. These receptors were obtained from an adult with an advanced solid tumor such as melanoma, head and neck, liver or kidney cancer. Both conserved end residues are part of each CDR3. The D gene is left open where the match is weak. Clone size is not always given. Where it is, it says once, few, many or a class for expanded clones.

d_call clone_size j_call v_call cdr3_aa cdr3_nt
TRBD1 . TRBJ2-7 TRBV28 CASSLRQGLNEQYF TGTGCCAGCAGTTTGAGACAGGGTCTTAACGAGCAGTACTTC
TRBD2 . TRBJ2-2 TRBV5-6 CASRRRGTSPGELFF TGTGCCAGCAGGCGGAGAGGGACTAGCCCCGGGGAGCTGTTTTTT
. . TRBJ2-4 TRBV5-1 CASSFESQKDIQYF TGCGCCAGCAGCTTTGAGAGTCAGAAGGACATTCAGTACTTC
. once TRBJ2-1 TRBV28 CASSPSGTHNEQFF TGTGCCAGCAGCCCGAGCGGGACACACAATGAGCAGTTCTTC
TRBD1 once TRBJ2-5 TRBV7-7 CASSVQGAGETQYF TGTGCTAGCAGCGTACAGGGGGCGGGGGAGACCCAGTACTTC
. few TRBJ1-2 TRBV5-8 CASVRVGYGYTF TGTGCCAGCGTCAGGGTAGGCTATGGCTACACCTTC
. . TRBJ2-2 TRBV27 CASSFNRMNTGELFF TGTGCCAGCAGTTTTAACAGGATGAACACCGGGGAGCTGTTTTTT
. . TRBJ1-1 TRBV6-5 CASRFRETNPYAFF TGTGCCAGCAGATTCCGGGAGACCAACCCCTACGCTTTCTTT
TRBD1 . TRBJ2-3 TRBV7-2 CASSSGQGRVTDTQYF TGTGCCAGCAGCTCCGGACAGGGGAGGGTCACAGATACGCAGTATTTT
. once TRBJ1-3 TRBV6-1 CASSEALKGLGWDTIYF TGTGCCAGCAGTGAAGCGCTGAAAGGACTCGGCTGGGACACCATATATTTT
. . TRBJ2-2 TRBV9 CASSVEPWGNTGELFF TGTGCCAGCAGCGTAGAACCCTGGGGCAACACCGGGGAGCTGTTTTTT
TRBD2 . TRBJ2-7 TRBV7-2 CASSTPGTSFYEQYF TGTGCCAGCAGCACCCCCGGGACTAGTTTCTACGAGCAGTACTTC
. . TRBJ1-4 TRBV28 CASSLLGGDTNEKLFF TGTGCCAGCAGTTTACTCGGAGGGGACACTAATGAAAAACTGTTTTTT
TRBD2 . TRBJ2-1 TRBV28 CASSGFGGSISEQFF TGTGCCAGCAGTGGGTTTGGCGGGAGTATAAGTGAGCAGTTCTTC
TRBD1 . TRBJ1-3 TRBV5-5 CASSDYRGSGNTIYF TGTGCCAGCAGCGACTACAGGGGGTCTGGAAACACCATATATTTT
. . TRBJ2-3 TRBV5-8 CASSLPWTGGTDTQYF TGTGCCAGCAGCTTGCCATGGACCGGAGGGACAGATACGCAGTATTTT
. . TRBJ2-7 TRBV29-1 CSVATRSVPYEQYF TGCAGCGTTGCAACTCGGAGCGTCCCCTACGAGCAGTACTTC
. . TRBJ1-1 TRBV10-3 CAISIEGGATNTEAFF TGTGCCATCAGCATTGAAGGGGGGGCCACGAACACTGAAGCTTTCTTT
TRBD1 . TRBJ2-5 TRBV6-5 CASSIGQGYQETQYF TGTGCCAGCAGTATCGGACAGGGATACCAAGAGACCCAGTACTTC
. . TRBJ2-3 TRBV18 CASSQGPTDTQYF TGTGCCAGCTCACAGGGTCCCACAGATACGCAGTATTTT
. . TRBJ2-3 TRBV5-1 CASSLNADTQYF TGCGCCAGCAGCTTGAACGCAGATACGCAGTATTTT
TRBD1 . TRBJ1-5 TRBV19 CASMAGTGGKPQHF TGTGCCAGTATGGCAGGGACAGGGGGTAAGCCCCAGCATTTT
TRBD1 . TRBJ2-5 TRBV14 CASSGDRQETQYF TGTGCCAGCTCAGGGGACAGACAAGAGACCCAGTACTTC
. . TRBJ2-1 TRBV10-3 CAISDGQGRVSYNEQFF TGTGCCATCAGTGACGGGCAGGGAAGGGTCTCCTACAATGAGCAGTTCTTC
. . TRBJ1-2 TRBV29-1 CSVEVIARADYGYTF TGCAGCGTTGAAGTCATCGCCAGGGCGGACTATGGCTACACCTTC
. . TRBJ2-3 TRBV5-4 CASRTNQGADTQYF TGTGCCAGCAGGACGAACCAAGGGGCAGATACGCAGTATTTT
TRBD2 once TRBJ2-5 TRBV6-1 CASSVRGGRIQETQYF TGTGCCAGCAGTGTTCGCGGGGGGCGAATACAAGAGACCCAGTACTTC